This is a list of T cell receptor beta chains from one sample in a study of T cell responses to AZD1222 COVID-19 vaccine. Measured with immunoSEQ multiplex PCR; TCRdb has only the in-frame clones, and not every one. The sample carries fewer than 150,000 clones, approximately 85% recorded once. Material: peripheral blood, obtained on day 0 of AZD1222 vaccination. The receptors were gathered from an adult in good health. CDR3s include the opening cysteine and the closing phenylalanine or tryptophan. D genes are given only for firm matches. Not every row has a clone size; where given, it reads once, few, many or a size class.

cdr3_nt cdr3_aa v_call clone_size d_call j_call
TGTGCCAGCAGCTCCTCGACAGGGAGGTACACCATATATTTT CASSSSTGRYTIYF TRBV7-9 . TRBD1 TRBJ1-3
TGTGCCAGCAGCCTGGCGGGGGCGCGTAATGAGCAGTTCTTC CASSLAGARNEQFF TRBV27 . . TRBJ2-1
TGTGCCAGCAGCCAATCCGGGGAGAACACTGAAGCTTTCTTT CASSQSGENTEAFF TRBV3-1/TRBV3-2 once . TRBJ1-1
TGTGCCAGCAGCGTGCTGGGGGGGGACAGGGTTGTGGATGGCTACACCTTC CASSVLGGDRVVDGYTF TRBV4-2 . TRBD1 TRBJ1-2
TGCGCCAGCAGCTTAGGGGTCTACACAGATACGCAGTATTTT CASSLGVYTDTQYF TRBV5-1 . . TRBJ2-3
TGTGCCAGCAGCAAAGTTCCGGGGGGGCCCAAAAACATTCAGTACTTC CASSKVPGGPKNIQYF TRBV21-1 few . TRBJ2-4
TGTGCCAGCAGCAATAATGGTCAGGGGTATGGCTACACCTTC CASSNNGQGYGYTF TRBV28 few . TRBJ1-2
TGTGCCAGCACCGAATGGCGGACAGGGGGCGAGCCCCAGCATTTT CASTEWRTGGEPQHF TRBV6-4 . TRBD1 TRBJ1-5
TGTGCCAGCAGCGCGGTCCGTAGCAATCAGCCCCAGCATTTT CASSAVRSNQPQHF TRBV6-5 . . TRBJ1-5
TGTGCCAGCAGTGAACCGTGGGAGGGCTACGAGCAGTACTTC CASSEPWEGYEQYF TRBV2 . TRBD2 TRBJ2-7
TGCGCCAGCAGCTTGGGACAGGGCCAGGGTCAGCCCCAGCATTTT CASSLGQGQGQPQHF TRBV5-1 . TRBD1 TRBJ1-5
TGTGCCAGCAGCCAAGACCCTGGGACAGGGGGCGGTGAGCAGTTCTTC CASSQDPGTGGGEQFF TRBV4-2 . TRBD1 TRBJ2-1
TGTGCCAGCAGTTACTCGTTCACGGGACAGACCGCCGAGCAGTACTTC CASSYSFTGQTAEQYF TRBV6-5 . TRBD1 TRBJ2-7
TGCGCCAGATGCGGGGTGTGTGAAAAACTGTTTTTT CARCGVCEKLFF TRBV10-1 . . TRBJ1-4
TGTGCCAGTAGTATAGAGACAAAAGATGGCTACACCTTC CASSIETKDGYTF TRBV19 . . TRBJ1-2